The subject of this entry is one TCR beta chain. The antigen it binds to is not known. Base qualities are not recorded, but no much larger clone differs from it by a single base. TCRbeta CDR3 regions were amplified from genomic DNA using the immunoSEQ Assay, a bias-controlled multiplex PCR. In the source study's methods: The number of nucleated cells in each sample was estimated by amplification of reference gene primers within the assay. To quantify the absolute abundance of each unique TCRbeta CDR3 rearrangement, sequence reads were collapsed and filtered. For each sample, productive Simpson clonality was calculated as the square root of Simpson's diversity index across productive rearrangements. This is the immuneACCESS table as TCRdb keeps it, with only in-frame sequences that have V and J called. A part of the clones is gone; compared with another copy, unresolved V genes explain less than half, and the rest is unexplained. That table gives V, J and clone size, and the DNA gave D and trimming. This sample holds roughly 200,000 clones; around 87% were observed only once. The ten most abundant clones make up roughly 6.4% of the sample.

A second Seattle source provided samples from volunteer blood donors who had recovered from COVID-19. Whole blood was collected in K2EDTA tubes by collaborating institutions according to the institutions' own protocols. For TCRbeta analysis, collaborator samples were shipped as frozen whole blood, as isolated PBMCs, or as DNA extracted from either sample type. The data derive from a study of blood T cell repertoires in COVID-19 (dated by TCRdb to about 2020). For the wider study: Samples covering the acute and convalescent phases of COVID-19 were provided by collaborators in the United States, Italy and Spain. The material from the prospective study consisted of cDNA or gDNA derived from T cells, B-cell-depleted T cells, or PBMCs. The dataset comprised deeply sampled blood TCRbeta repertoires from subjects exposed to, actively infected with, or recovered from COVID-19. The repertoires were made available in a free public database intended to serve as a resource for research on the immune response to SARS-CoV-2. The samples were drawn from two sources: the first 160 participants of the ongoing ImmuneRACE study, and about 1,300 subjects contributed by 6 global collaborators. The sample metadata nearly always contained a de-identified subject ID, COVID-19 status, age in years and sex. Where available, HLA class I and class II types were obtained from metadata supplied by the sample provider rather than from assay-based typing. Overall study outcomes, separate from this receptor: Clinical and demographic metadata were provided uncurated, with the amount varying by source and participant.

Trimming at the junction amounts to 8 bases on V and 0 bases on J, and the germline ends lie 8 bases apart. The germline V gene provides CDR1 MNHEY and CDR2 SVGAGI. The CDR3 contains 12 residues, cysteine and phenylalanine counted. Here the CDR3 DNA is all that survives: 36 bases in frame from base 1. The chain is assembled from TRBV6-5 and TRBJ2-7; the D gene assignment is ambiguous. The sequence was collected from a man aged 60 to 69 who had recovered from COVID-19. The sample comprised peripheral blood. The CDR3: CASGPSSYEQYF. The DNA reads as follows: TGTGCCAGCGGTCCCAGCTCCTACGAGCAGTACTTC.